The sequence of this T cell receptor beta chain was determined in a study of blood T cell repertoires in COVID-19. Study information: Material from acute and convalescent COVID-19 was sourced from the United States, Italy and Spain. From T cells, B-cell-depleted T cells, or PBMCs came the material, which was cDNA or gDNA.

Repertoires were generated with immunoSEQ multiplex PCR, while TCRdb's copy carries only in-frame clones and drops some. Altogether a few hundred thousand clones are present, approximately 83% being singletons, with the ten largest covering 2.2%. All recovered Cohort 3 donors got two negative PCRs, got clearance, or saw symptom resolution. The CDR3 length is 18 residues. V was clipped by 1 base and J by 0 bases; unmatched bases: 11. Per germline, CDR1 KGHSH and CDR2 LQKENI. The sequenced material came from PBMCs or T cells enriched from blood (not recorded which). The clonotype comes from a man aged 25 to 40 who had recovered from COVID-19. V and J are TRBV18 and TRBJ2-7; 8 bases are a match to TRBD1. CDR3 protein: CASSPRGTTGDSSYEQYF. Here the CDR3 DNA reads TGTGCCAGCTCACCACGTGGCACGACAGGGGACAGCTCCTACGAGCAGTACTTC.